This T cell receptor (beta chain) stems from a study of glioma-infiltrating T cells. Study findings and constraints: Very few CDR3 sequences were shared between tissue and blood.

Using RNA template, CDR3s of TCR alpha and beta were amplified with iRepertoire arm-PCR. One-step reverse transcription and amplification started from approximately 100-400 ng of tissue mRNA or PBMC total RNA. TCRdb re-derived calls from the multiplex PCR reads in MiXCR, one entry per CDR3 protein. The data hold 150,000 or so distinct CDR3 sequences, with about two fifths observed a single time. This clonotype was found once. What it binds is not known. The V gene's germline CDR1 is MNHNS and CDR2 SASEGT. This CDR3 spans 14 amino acids. V was shortened by 5 bases and J by 5 bases, with 12 bases between the two germline ends.

The sequencing sample was made of glioma tissue, nonneoplastic brain tissue, or PBMCs (not recorded which). J is TRBJ2-2 and V is TRBV6-1, with D possibly being TRBD1 (6 bases). This TCR derives from a human donor with low-grade glioma or glioblastoma, undergoing nonglioma brain surgery, or in good health (not recorded which). This CDR3 is CASSTGTLTGELFF. For the CDR3, the DNA is TGTGCCAGCAGTACAGGGACCCTAACCGGGGAGCTGTTTTTT.